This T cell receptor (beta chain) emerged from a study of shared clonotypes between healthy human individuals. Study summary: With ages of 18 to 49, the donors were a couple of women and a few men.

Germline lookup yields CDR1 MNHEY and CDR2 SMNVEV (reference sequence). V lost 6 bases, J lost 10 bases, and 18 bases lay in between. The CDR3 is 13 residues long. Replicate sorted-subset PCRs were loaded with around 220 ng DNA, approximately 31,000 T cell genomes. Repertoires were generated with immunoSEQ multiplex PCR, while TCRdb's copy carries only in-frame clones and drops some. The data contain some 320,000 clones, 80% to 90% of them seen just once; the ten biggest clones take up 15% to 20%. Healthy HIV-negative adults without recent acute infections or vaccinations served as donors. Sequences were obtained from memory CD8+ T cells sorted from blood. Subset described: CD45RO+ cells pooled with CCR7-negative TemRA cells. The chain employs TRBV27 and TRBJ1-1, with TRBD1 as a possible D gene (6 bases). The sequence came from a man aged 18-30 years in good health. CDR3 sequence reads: CASRTQGPGVAFF. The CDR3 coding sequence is TGTGCCAGCAGGACTCAGGGGCCAGGGGTAGCTTTCTTT.